Included here is one TCR beta chain sequence, with context. This clone turned up a few times. Its antigen remains unidentified. One base away there is no much larger clone; base qualities are not given. A single peripheral blood draw of about 116 mL on average was collected from each donor into heparinised tubes. A BD FACSAria II was used to sort naive, central memory, regulatory and stem cell-like memory CD4+ T cells with a panel that included CD45RO, CCR7, CD25, CD127, CD95 and CD27. A purity above 98% was achieved for all sorted populations. PBMCs were separated immediately by Lymphoprep density gradient centrifugation and were stained directly, without being cultured. Samples were stained and sorted in pairs, with one healthy donor and one patient per experiment, so that batch effects were minimized. The sample originates from a study of beta chain features in type 1 diabetes (dated by TCRdb to the late 2010s). As for the study more broadly: Mean age, gender distribution, total cell number and subset yield did not differ between patients and healthy donors. Naive and central memory subsets were obtained from all 30 or so donors, but regulatory and stem cell-like memory subsets were isolated from only 8 patients and roughly 8 healthy donors. The study compared the TCRB repertoires of sorted circulating CD4+ T cell subsets in recently diagnosed type 1 diabetes patients with those in matched healthy donors. A total of roughly 100 million sorted cells were examined across all samples, and the number of cells per subset was strongly correlated with RNA yield. Results the study describes overall, beyond this receptor: PCR might favor shorter templates, but patient and control samples were amplified and corrected together, so any skew would affect both groups equally. At VDJ recombination sites, type 1 diabetes patients had fewer insertions and more deleted nucleotides, which implies abnormalities in thymic rearrangement. A moderate but significant shortening of TCRB CDR3 length was observed in type 1 diabetes patients in all four CD4+ subsets. Only small numbers of individuals were included in the HLA sub-analyses, which left unresolved whether HLA type had any influence on TCRB rearrangement. Because cDNA rather than genomic DNA was sequenced, highly expressing activated cells could have been over-represented, although no difference in activation and CD3 levels was found between groups. The naive, central memory and regulatory TCRB repertoires appeared to resemble one another more closely among patients than among healthy donors.

All of the isolated RNA was reverse transcribed with the High Capacity cDNA Reverse Transcription Kit, so expressed TCRB transcripts were sequenced. Naive, central memory and regulatory T cell samples underwent deep immunoSEQ sequencing, averaging around 3.6 million total reads per sample. After sorted cells were lysed in RLT buffer, RNA was extracted with DNase-treated RNeasy Micro or Mini kits, with the choice depending on cell number. Each cell subset was processed on its own to prevent cross-contamination, while patient and healthy donor samples were processed together. TCRB sequences were amplified from cDNA with the immunoSEQ multiplex PCR, producing 87-bp fragments spanning the CDR3 region. Sequencing of the amplicons was done on the Illumina HiSeq platform. The study's processing was this. PCR bias was corrected computationally using synthetic template baselines, and reads within Hamming distance 2 were collapsed, with unmergeable singletons discarded. Reads were aligned against IMGT to assign V, D and J genes, CDR3 length and insertions or deletions at six rearrangement sites. Within each subset, clonotype counts were normalized to the number of sorted cells before true diversity and Gini coefficients were calculated with the tcR R package. The overlap coefficient, calculated on TCRB nucleotide sequences, was used to measure repertoire sharing. This immuneACCESS table, as held by TCRdb, lists in-frame sequences with V and J called but not all clones. Of the missing ones, under half trace to an unresolved V gene in checked studies; the others have no known cause. Clone size and V and J calls were adopted from that table, with D and trimming inferred from the DNA. Recorded for this sample are about 150,000 clones; 6.5% to 9.5% of them occurred a single time. 0.94% of the sample is taken by the ten largest.

Sequenced: central memory CD4+ T cells from blood. The sequence derives from a woman in her thirties or forties with type 1 diabetes.

Here the CDR3 is given as CASSGRQGSNQPQHF. In nucleotide form, the sequence is TGTGCCAGCAGCGGTAGACAGGGAAGCAATCAGCCCCAGCATTTT. The V and J genes are TRBV7-8 and TRBJ1-5; 7 bases in the middle match TRBD1. Sequences SGHVS (CDR1) and FQNEAQ (CDR2) are obtained from the germline V gene. Counted from cysteine to phenylalanine, this CDR3 has 15 amino acids. Here the CDR3 DNA is all that survives: 45 bases in frame from base 1. V has 5 bases trimmed and J has 1 base trimmed; junction bases matching no gene number 5. With the portions outside the CDR3 filled from the reference TRBV7-8 and TRBJ1-5 genes, the complete variable region becomes GAGVSQSPRYKVAKRGQDVALRCDPISGHVSLFWYQQALGQGPEFLTYFQNEAQLDKSGLPSDRFFAERPEGSVSTLKIQRTQQEDSAVYLCASSGRQGSNQPQHFGDGTRLSIL.